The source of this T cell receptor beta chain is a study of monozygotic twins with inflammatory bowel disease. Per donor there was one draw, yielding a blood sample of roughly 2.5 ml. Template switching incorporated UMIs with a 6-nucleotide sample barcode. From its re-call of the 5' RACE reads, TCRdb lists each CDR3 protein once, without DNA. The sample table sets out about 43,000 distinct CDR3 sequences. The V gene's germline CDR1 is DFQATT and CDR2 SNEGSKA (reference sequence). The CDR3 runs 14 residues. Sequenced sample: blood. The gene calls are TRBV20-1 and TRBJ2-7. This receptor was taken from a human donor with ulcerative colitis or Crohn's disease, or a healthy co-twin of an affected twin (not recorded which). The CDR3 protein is CSASVDPTTKGQYF.